This paragraph reports one T cell receptor (beta chain). Its antigen is unknown. One end of the junction does not line up with germline, which may come from a read error. This sample was included in a study of cytomegalovirus exposure and HLA in healthy donors. The donors, nominally healthy at sampling, likely had unrecorded immune exposures. The CDR3 length is 16 residues. The germline V gene encodes CDR1 SNHLY and CDR2 FYNNEI. Study results and limitations: Sequencing likely caused a cluster of highly shared sequence variants. In a later analysis, compared with equally common non-associated chains, HLA-associated beta chains were more expanded. The study labeled 150 to 200 TCR beta chains cytomegalovirus-associated.

Amplification used 60 Vbeta primers and 13 Jbeta primers. Assay: immunoSEQ multiplex PCR; the TCRdb copy retains only in-frame clones and omits some. Of 200,000 to 250,000 clones listed, over 75% were seen once; the top ten hold approximately 0.49%. The chain recombines TRBV2 with TRBJ1-5; 8 positions match TRBD1. The TCR was taken from a boy between 10 and 17 years old in good health and CMV-seronegative. Sequencing input: PBMCs. CDR3 in amino acids: CASSVGGSIEIDRGNF. The CDR3 nucleotides read TGTGCCAGCAGTGTCGGTGGCTCGATTGAGATTGACAGGGGCAATTTT.